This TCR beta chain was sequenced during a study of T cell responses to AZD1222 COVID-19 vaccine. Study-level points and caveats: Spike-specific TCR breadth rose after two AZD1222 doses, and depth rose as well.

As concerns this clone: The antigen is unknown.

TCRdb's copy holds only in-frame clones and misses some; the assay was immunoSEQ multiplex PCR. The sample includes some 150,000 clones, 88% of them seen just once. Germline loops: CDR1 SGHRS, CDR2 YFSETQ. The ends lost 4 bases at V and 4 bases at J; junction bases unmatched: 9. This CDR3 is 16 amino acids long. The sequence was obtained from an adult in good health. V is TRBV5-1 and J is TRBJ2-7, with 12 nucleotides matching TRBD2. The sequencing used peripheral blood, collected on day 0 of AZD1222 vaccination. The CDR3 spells CASSKYGLAGTYEQYF. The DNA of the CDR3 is TGCGCCAGCAGCAAATACGGACTAGCGGGGACTTACGAGCAGTACTTC.